The clone carrying this TCR beta chain was recorded once. One entry per CDR3 protein, called by TCRdb with MiXCR from the PCR reads. The sample yields 10,000 to 15,000 distinct CDR3 sequences, 45% to 60% seen once. The J segment lost 0 bases and the V segment lost 2 bases, leaving 6 bases of the junction unmatched. Germline CDR1 SGHTA, CDR2 FQGNSA. This CDR3 spans 17 amino acids. The data are from a study of esophageal squamous cell carcinoma under preoperative chemotherapy. Overall study context: TCR repertoires were profiled from both peripheral blood T cells and tumor-infiltrating lymphocytes.

Time point reported: before preoperative PTX-NDP chemotherapy. This chain uses TRBV7-2 with TRBJ2-1, with TRBD1 matching 8 bases. Sampling was performed from a patient given preoperative chemotherapy. This receptor was taken from a human donor with esophageal squamous cell carcinoma. The donor label of this sample is uncertain. This chain's CDR3 is CASSLNGQGFSYNEQFF. DNA for the CDR3: TGTGCCAGCAGCTTAAACGGACAGGGATTCTCCTACAATGAGCAGTTCTTC.